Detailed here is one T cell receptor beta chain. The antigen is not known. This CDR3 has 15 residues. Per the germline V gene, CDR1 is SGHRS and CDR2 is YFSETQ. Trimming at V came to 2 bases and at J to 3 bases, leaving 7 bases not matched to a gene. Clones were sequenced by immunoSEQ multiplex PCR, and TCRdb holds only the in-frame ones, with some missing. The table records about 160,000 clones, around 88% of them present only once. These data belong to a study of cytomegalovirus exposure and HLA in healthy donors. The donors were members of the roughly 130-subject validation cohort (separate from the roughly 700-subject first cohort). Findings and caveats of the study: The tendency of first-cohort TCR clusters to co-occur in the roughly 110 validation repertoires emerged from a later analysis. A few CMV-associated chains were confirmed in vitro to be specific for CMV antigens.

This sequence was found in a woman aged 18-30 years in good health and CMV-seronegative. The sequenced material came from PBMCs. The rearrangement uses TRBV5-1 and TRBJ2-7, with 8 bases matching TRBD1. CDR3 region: CASSFTTGVHYEQYF. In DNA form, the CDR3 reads TGCGCCAGCAGCTTTACGACAGGGGTTCACTACGAGCAGTACTTC.